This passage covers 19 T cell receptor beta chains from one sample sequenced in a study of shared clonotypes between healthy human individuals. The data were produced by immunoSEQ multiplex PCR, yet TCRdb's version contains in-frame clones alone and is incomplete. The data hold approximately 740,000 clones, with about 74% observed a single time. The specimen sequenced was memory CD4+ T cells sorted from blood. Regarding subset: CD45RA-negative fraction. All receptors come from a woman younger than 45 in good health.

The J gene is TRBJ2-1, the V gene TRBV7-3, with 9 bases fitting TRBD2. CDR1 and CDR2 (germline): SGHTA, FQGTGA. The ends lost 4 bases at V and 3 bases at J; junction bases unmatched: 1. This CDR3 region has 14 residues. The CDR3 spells CASSSSGNYNEQFF. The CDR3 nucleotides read TGTGCCAGCAGCTCTAGCGGGAACTACAATGAGCAGTTCTTC.

For the CDR3, the DNA is TGTGCCAGCAAAACTAGCGGAACTACAGATACGCAGTATTTT. Amino acid sequence: CASKTSGTTDTQYF. V gene TRBV2 combines with J gene TRBJ2-3; 8 nucleotides match TRBD2. V lost 7 bases and J lost 3; bases outside the gene matches: 6. The CDR3 spans 14 residues. Germline V gene data show CDR1 as SNHLY and CDR2 as FYNNEI.

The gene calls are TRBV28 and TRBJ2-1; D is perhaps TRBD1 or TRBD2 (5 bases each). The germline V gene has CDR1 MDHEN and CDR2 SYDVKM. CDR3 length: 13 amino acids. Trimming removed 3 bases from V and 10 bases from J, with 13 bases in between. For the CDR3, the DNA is TGTGCCAGCAGTTTGTGGGAGAGGGGAGAGCAGTTCTTC. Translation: CASSLWERGEQFF.

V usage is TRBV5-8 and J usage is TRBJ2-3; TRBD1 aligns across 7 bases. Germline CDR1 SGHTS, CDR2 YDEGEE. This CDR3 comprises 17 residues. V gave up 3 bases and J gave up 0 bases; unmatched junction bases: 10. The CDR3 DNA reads TGTGCCAGCAGCTCGCACTACGGGACAGCTAGCACAGATACGCAGTATTTT. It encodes CASSSHYGTASTDTQYF.

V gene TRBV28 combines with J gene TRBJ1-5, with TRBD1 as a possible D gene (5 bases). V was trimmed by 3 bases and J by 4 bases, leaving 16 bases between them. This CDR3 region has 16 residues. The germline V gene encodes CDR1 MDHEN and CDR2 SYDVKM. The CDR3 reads CASSFWGSTSNQPQHF. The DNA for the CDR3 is TGTGCCAGCAGTTTTTGGGGGTCTACCTCTAATCAGCCCCAGCATTTT.

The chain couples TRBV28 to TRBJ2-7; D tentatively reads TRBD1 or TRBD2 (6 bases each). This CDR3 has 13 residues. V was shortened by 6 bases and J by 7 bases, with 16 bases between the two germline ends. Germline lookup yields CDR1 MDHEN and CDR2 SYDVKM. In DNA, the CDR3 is TGTGCCAGCAGAAATCCGGGGGCCGAGGAGCAGTACTTC. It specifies CASRNPGAEEQYF.

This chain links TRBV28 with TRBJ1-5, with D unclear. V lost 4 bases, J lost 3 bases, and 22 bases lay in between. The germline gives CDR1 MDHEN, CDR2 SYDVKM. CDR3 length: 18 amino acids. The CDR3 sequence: CASSSPSSGSFLNQPQHF. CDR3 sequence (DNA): TGTGCCAGCAGTTCGCCTTCTTCCGGGTCATTTCTCAATCAGCCCCAGCATTTT.

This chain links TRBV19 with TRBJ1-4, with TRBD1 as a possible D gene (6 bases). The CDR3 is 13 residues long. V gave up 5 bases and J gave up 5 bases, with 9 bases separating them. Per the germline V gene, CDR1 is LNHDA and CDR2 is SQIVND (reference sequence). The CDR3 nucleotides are TGTGCCAGTAGTGGACAGCTGAATGAAAAACTGTTTTTT. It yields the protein CASSGQLNEKLFF.

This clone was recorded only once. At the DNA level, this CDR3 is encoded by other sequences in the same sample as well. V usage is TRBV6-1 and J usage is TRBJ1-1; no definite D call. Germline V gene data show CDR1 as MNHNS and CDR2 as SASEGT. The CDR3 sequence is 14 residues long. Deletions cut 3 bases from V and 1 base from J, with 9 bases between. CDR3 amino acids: CASSEGSGNTEAFF. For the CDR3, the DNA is TGTGCCAGCAGTGAGGGGTCGGGGAACACTGAAGCTTTCTTT.

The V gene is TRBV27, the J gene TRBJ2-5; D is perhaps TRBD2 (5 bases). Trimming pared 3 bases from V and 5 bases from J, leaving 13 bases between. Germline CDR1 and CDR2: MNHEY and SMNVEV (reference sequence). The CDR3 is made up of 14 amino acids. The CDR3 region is CASSFSGIEETQYF. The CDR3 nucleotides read TGTGCCAGCAGTTTCTCCGGGATTGAGGAGACCCAGTACTTC.

The CDR3, as DNA: TGCGCCAGCAGCTTGGATTCAGAACCTAATGAAAAACTGTTTTTT. It codes for CASSLDSEPNEKLFF. V gene TRBV5-1 combines with J gene TRBJ1-4, with unresolved D. The CDR3 contains 15 residues. CDR1 SGHRS and CDR2 YFSETQ come from the germline V gene. Trimming took off 0 bases at V and 3 bases at J, with 9 bases between the two ends.

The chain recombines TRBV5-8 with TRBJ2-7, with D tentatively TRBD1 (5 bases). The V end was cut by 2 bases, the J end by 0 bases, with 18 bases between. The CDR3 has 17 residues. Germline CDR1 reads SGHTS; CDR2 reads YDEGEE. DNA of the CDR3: TGTGCCAGCAGCTTAACCTGGACACCCCGTGGCTCCTACGAGCAGTACTTC. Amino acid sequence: CASSLTWTPRGSYEQYF.

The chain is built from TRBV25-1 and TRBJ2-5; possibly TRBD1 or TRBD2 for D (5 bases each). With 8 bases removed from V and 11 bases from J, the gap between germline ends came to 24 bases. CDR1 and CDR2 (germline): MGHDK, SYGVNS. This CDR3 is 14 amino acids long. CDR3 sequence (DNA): TGTGCCAGCGAGTGGCCTGGGACGACAGATACGCAGTACTTC. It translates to CASEWPGTTDTQYF.

CDR3 coding DNA: TGTGCCAGCACCACCCCACAGGGTGCGTATAGCAATCAGCCCCAGCATTTT. The encoded protein is CASTTPQGAYSNQPQHF. The chain links TRBV28 to TRBJ1-5; D is possibly TRBD1 (6 bases). Per germline, CDR1 MDHEN and CDR2 SYDVKM. The CDR3 consists of 17 residues. Trimming took off 7 bases at V and 0 bases at J, with 19 bases between the two ends.

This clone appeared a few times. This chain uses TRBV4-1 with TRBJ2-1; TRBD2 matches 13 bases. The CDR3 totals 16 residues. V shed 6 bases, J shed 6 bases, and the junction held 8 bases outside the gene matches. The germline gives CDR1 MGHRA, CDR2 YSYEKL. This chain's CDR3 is CASSQWTSGSSNEQFF. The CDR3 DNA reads TGCGCCAGCAGTCAATGGACTAGCGGGAGCTCCAATGAGCAGTTCTTC.

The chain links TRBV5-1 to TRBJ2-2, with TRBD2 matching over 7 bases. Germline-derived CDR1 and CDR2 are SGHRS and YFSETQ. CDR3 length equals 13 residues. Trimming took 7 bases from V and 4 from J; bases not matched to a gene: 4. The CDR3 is CASAPGGTGELFF. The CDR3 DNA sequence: TGCGCCAGCGCGCCGGGGGGCACCGGGGAGCTGTTTTTT.

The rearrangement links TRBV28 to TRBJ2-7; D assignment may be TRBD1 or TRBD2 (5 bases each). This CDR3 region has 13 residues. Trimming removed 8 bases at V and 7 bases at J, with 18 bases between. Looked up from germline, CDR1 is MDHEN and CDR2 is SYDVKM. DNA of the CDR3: TGTGCCAGCGAGATCAGAACTGGGGGAGAGCAGTACTTC. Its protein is CASEIRTGGEQYF.

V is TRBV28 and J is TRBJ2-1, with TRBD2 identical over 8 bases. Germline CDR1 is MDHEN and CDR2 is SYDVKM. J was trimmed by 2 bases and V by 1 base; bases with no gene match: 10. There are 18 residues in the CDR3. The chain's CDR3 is CASSLYYQRETTYNEQFF. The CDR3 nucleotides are TGTGCCAGCAGTTTATATTATCAGCGGGAGACTACCTACAATGAGCAGTTCTTC.

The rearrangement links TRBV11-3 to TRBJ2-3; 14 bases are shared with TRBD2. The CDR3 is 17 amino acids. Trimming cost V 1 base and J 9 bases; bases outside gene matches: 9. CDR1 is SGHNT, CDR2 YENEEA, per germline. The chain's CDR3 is CASSLGTSGGIRTTQYF. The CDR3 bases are TGTGCCAGCAGCTTAGGGACTAGCGGGGGGATTCGGACGACGCAGTATTTT.